This T cell receptor beta chain was sequenced for a study of T cells in Graves' hyperthyroidism and ophthalmopathy. About the study: At the time of initial diagnosis and before any treatment, peripheral blood was collected.

Uncontrolled infection, other autoimmune disease, pregnancy or lactation barred patients from enrollment. Fresh peripheral blood, approximately 10 ml, yielded the PBMCs. In its sample, this clonotype was seen many times. Its cognate antigen is unknown. Points from the study as a whole: The blood repertoire included most of the expanded thyroid clonotypes above 0.001.

Amplified TCR beta CDR3 regions derived from RNA transcripts. Initially, a first-round RT-PCR of the TCR CDR3 employed the HTBI primer set. A single record per CDR3 protein comes from TCRdb applying MiXCR to the multiplex PCR reads. The data contain roughly 500,000 distinct CDR3 sequences, less than 25% of them singletons. The sequenced material came from blood. This receptor was obtained from a woman aged 25 to 39 with Graves' ophthalmopathy.

CDR3 sequence reads: CASSLGGIGGGSYEQYF. The CDR3 DNA sequence: TGTGCCAGCAGCTTAGGGGGCATTGGCGGGGGGTCCTACGAGCAGTACTTC. J is TRBJ2-7 and V is TRBV7-2; TRBD2 agrees at 8 bases. V was pared by 1 base and J by 1 base, with 9 bases of the junction left unmatched. The CDR3 is 17 amino acids. The germline V gene encodes CDR1 SGHTA and CDR2 FQGNSA.